The clone carrying this TCR beta chain was seen many times. Germline loops: CDR1 SEHNR, CDR2 FQNEAQ (reference sequence). The germline V and J ends were trimmed by 3 bases and 1 base, with 12 bases remaining between them. This CDR3 has 15 residues. This entry belongs to a study of T-cell reconstitution after alpha-beta-depleted transplantation in children. A library of TCRbeta sequences, prepared with unique molecular identifiers, was generated. One entry per CDR3 protein, called by TCRdb with MiXCR from the PCR reads. The data show a few hundred thousand distinct CDR3 sequences, 15% to 20% seen once.

The receptor was isolated from a boy younger than two who had a stem cell transplant for Wiskott-Aldrich syndrome, so the T cells may come from the graft donor. The input for sequencing was PBMCs, mostly from graft donor cells, taken 360 days after TCRalphabeta/CD19-depleted stem cell transplant. The gene calls are TRBV7-9 and TRBJ2-5, with a possible D match to TRBD2 (6 bases). CDR3 in amino acids: CASSLSGTVQETQYF. The CDR3 nucleotides are TGTGCCAGCAGCTTGTCGGGGACTGTCCAAGAGACCCAGTACTTC.